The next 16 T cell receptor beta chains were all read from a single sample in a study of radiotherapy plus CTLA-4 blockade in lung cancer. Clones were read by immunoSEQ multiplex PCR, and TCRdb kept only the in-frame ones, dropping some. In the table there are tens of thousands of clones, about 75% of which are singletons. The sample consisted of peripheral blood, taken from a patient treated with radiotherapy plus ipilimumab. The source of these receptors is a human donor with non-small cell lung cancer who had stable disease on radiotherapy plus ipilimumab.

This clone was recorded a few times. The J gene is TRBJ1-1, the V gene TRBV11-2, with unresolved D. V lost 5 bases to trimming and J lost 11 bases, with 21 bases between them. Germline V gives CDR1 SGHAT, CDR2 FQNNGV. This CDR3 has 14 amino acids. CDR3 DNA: TGTGCCAGCAGCCAGAGGACTGGTTTGAACGCGGCTTTCTTT. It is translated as CASSQRTGLNAAFF. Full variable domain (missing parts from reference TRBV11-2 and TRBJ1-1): EAGVAQSPRYKIIEKRQSVAFWCNPISGHATLYWYQQILGQGPKLLIQFQNNGVVDDSQLPKDRFSAERLKGVDSTLKIQPAKLEDSAVYLCASSQRTGLNAAFFGQGTRLTVV.

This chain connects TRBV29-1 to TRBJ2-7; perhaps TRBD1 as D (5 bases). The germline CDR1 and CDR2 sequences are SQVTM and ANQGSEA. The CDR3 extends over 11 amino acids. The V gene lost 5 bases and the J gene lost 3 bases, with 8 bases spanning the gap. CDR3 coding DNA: TGCAGCGTTTTTCAGGGCTACGAGCAGTACTTC. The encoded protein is CSVFQGYEQYF.

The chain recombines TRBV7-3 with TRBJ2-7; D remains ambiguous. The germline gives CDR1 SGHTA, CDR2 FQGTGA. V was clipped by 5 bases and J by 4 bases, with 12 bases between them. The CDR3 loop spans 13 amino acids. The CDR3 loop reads CASSRGPGYEQYF. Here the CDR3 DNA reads TGTGCCAGCAGCAGAGGCCCCGGGTACGAGCAGTACTTC.

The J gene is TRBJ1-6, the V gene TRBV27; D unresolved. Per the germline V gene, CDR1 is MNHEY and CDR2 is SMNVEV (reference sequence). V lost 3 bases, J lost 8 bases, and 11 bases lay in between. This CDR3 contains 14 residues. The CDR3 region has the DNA TGTGCCAGCAGTTTCCTAGACCGGGATTCACCCCTCCACTTT. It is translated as CASSFLDRDSPLHF.

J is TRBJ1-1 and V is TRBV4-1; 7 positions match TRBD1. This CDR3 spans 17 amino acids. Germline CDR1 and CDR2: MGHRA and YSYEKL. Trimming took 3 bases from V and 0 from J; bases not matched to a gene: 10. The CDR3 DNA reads TGCGCCAGCAGCCAGGACCCCCGACAGGGCATGAACACTGAAGCTTTCTTT. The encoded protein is CASSQDPRQGMNTEAFF.

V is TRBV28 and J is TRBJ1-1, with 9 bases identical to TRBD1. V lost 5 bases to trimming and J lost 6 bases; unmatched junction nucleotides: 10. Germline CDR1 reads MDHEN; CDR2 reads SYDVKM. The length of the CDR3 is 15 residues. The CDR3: CASSQPGQGRAEAFF. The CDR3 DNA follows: TGTGCCAGCAGTCAACCGGGACAGGGAAGGGCTGAAGCTTTCTTT.

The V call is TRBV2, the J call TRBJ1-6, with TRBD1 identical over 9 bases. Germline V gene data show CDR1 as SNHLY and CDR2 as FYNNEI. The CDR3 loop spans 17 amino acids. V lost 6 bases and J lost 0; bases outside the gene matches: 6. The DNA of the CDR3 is TGTGCCAGCAGCGCCGGGACAGGGAGCTCCTATAATTCACCCCTCCACTTT. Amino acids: CASSAGTGSSYNSPLHF.

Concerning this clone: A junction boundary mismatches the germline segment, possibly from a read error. The CDR3: CVISPDGTSNYGYTF. In nucleotides, the CDR3 is TGTGTCATCAGTCCGGACGGGACTTCTAACTATGGCTACACCTTC. The chain has TRBV10-3 and TRBJ1-2; maybe TRBD1 (5 bases). Germline loops: CDR1 ENHRY, CDR2 SYGVKD. This CDR3 spans 15 amino acids.

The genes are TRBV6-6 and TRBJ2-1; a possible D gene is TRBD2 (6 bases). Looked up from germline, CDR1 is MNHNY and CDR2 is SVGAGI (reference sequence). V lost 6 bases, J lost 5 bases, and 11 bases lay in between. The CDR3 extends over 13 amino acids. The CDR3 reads CASRFGTHNEQFF. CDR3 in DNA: TGTGCCAGCAGGTTCGGGACTCACAATGAGCAGTTCTTC.

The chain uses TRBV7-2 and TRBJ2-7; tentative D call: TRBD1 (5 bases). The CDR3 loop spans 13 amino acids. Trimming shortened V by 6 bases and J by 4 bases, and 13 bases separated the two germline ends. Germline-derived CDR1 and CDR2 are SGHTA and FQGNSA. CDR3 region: CASSSIQGYEQYF. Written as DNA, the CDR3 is TGTGCCAGCAGTTCTATTCAGGGATACGAGCAGTACTTC.

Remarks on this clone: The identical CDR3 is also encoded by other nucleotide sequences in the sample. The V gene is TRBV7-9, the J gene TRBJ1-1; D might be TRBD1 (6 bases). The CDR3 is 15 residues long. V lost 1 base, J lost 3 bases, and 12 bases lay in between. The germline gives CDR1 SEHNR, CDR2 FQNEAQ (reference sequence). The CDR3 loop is CASSLGSGGDTEAFF. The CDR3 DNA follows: TGTGCCAGCAGCTTAGGCAGTGGGGGCGACACTGAAGCTTTCTTT. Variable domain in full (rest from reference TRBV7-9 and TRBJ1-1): DTGVSQNPRHKITKRGQNVTFRCDPISEHNRLYWYRQTLGQGPEFLTYFQNEAQLEKSRLLSDRFSAERPKGSFSTLEIQRTEQGDSAMYLCASSLGSGGDTEAFFGQGTRLTVV.

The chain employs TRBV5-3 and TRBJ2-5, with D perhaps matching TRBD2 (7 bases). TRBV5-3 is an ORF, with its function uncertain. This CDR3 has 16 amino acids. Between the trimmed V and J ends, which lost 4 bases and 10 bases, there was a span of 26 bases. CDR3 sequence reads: CARSHRGARNLEVQYF. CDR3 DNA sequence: TGTGCCAGAAGCCACCGGGGGGCCCGAAACCTTGAGGTCCAGTACTTC.

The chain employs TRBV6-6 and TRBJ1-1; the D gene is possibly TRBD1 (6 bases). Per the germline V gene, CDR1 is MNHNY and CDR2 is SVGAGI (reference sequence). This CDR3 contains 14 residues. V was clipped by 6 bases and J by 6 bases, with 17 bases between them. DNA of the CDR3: TGTGCCAGCAGGCAACAGGGTGCGGGCGCTGAAGCTTTCTTT. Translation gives CASRQQGAGAEAFF.

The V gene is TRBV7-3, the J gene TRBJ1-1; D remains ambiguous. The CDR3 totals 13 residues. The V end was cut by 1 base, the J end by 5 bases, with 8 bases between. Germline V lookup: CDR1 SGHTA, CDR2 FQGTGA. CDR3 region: CASSLMPGTEAFF. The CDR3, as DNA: TGTGCCAGCAGCTTAATGCCGGGGACTGAAGCTTTCTTT.

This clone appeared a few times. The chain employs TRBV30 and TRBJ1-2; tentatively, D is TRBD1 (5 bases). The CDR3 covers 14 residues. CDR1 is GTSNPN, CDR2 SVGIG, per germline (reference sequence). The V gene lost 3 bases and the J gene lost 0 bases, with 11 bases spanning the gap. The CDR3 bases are TGTGCCTGGAGCAGGGCCGGAGCTAACTATGGCTACACCTTC. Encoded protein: CAWSRAGANYGYTF.

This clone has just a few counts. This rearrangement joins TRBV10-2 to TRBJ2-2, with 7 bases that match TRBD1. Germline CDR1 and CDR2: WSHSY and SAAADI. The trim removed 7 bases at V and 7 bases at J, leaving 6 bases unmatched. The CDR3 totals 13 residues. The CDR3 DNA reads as TGCGCCAGCAAGGACAGGTTGGGCGGGGAGCTGTTTTTT. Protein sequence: CASKDRLGGELFF.